These T cell receptor beta chains were read from a single sample in a study of response to subunit inactivated influenza vaccine. In TCRdb, the RT-PCR reads were re-called with MiXCR into one record per CDR3 protein. The sample lists about 700,000 distinct CDR3 sequences; 14% were seen once. This specimen was PBMCs from blood, taken approximately 15 days before vaccination. These receptors were collected from a man aged 45 to 65 who received an inactivated influenza vaccine. Both conserved end residues are trimmed from each CDR3.

v_call: TRBV27
j_call: TRBJ2-7
cdr3_aa: ASSEPGQGRYEQY

v_call: TRBV6-5
j_call: TRBJ2-7
cdr3_aa: ASSYVEGTYEQY

v_call: TRBV5-1
j_call: TRBJ2-2
cdr3_aa: ASSSEGRGKSTGELF

v_call: TRBV6-1
j_call: TRBJ2-1
cdr3_aa: ASSRAISYNEQF

v_call: TRBV27
j_call: TRBJ1-2
cdr3_aa: ASSPGAKNYGYT

v_call: TRBV11-2
j_call: TRBJ2-1
cdr3_aa: ASIFTAVGNEQF

v_call: TRBV27
j_call: TRBJ2-1
cdr3_aa: ASSTNRGRGVEQF

v_call: TRBV12-3/TRBV12-4
j_call: TRBJ2-4
cdr3_aa: ASRVLGQDKNIQY

v_call: TRBV4-1
j_call: TRBJ2-7
cdr3_aa: ASSRQASYEQY

v_call: TRBV28
j_call: TRBJ2-5
cdr3_aa: ASGRAGATSGTQY

v_call: TRBV28
j_call: TRBJ2-2
cdr3_aa: ASSQRRQGGYSGELF

v_call: TRBV11-1
j_call: TRBJ2-1
cdr3_aa: ASSLEPGSNAF

v_call: TRBV10-3
j_call: TRBJ2-2
cdr3_aa: ASRGGMNTGELF

v_call: TRBV7-2
j_call: TRBJ2-3
cdr3_aa: ASSWGPAGSADTQY

v_call: TRBV6-1
j_call: TRBJ2-3
cdr3_aa: ASPKTDSQGEDTQY

v_call: TRBV20-1
j_call: TRBJ2-2
cdr3_aa: SARAWNTGELF

v_call: TRBV4-2
j_call: TRBJ2-5
cdr3_aa: ASSQEAGGLSPWSQY

v_call: TRBV29-1
j_call: TRBJ2-3
cdr3_aa: SVALAGFTDTQY

v_call: TRBV20-1
j_call: TRBJ1-5
cdr3_aa: SARTNSDGYNQPQH

v_call: TRBV12-3/TRBV12-4
j_call: TRBJ2-5
cdr3_aa: ASTRGGGVQETQY

v_call: TRBV6-2/TRBV6-3
j_call: TRBJ1-2
cdr3_aa: ASSIDRGSGYT

v_call: TRBV15
j_call: TRBJ1-1
cdr3_aa: ATSRQYTGNTEAF

v_call: TRBV12-3/TRBV12-4
j_call: TRBJ1-2
cdr3_aa: ASSFLRGYGYT

v_call: TRBV12-3/TRBV12-4
j_call: TRBJ2-3
cdr3_aa: ASSATPPGTDTQY

v_call: TRBV6-5
j_call: TRBJ1-1
cdr3_aa: ASSYSRSGQGNTEAF

v_call: TRBV6-1
j_call: TRBJ2-7
cdr3_aa: ASSESVGRGEQY

v_call: TRBV20-1
j_call: TRBJ2-5
cdr3_aa: SAVPGQGALQTQY

v_call: TRBV12-3/TRBV12-4
j_call: TRBJ2-2
cdr3_aa: ASSLSTGGVAGELF

v_call: TRBV27
j_call: TRBJ2-1
cdr3_aa: GSKMGQGFNEQF

v_call: TRBV19
j_call: TRBJ2-7
cdr3_aa: ASSIEKGAEQY

v_call: TRBV4-3
j_call: TRBJ2-1
cdr3_aa: ASSQAVIAESSYNEQF

v_call: TRBV27
j_call: TRBJ2-1
cdr3_aa: ASSLFGPGSGIGGQF

v_call: TRBV20-1
j_call: TRBJ2-1
cdr3_aa: SVASGRQGSYNEQF

v_call: TRBV15
j_call: TRBJ2-7
cdr3_aa: ATSSITKAGFSHEQY

v_call: TRBV3-1
j_call: TRBJ2-6
cdr3_aa: ASSQVGHGPYGANVLT

v_call: TRBV5-1
j_call: TRBJ2-5
cdr3_aa: ASSSTSSGTYQETQY

v_call: TRBV7-2
j_call: TRBJ2-5
cdr3_aa: ASSRAGPKSGETQY

v_call: TRBV6-5
j_call: TRBJ1-2
cdr3_aa: ASSYHGASLGYT

v_call: TRBV6-5
j_call: TRBJ1-2
cdr3_aa: ASSYSTGDYGYT

v_call: TRBV10-3
j_call: TRBJ2-7
cdr3_aa: AISGVRGPYEQY

v_call: TRBV10-3
j_call: TRBJ2-2
cdr3_aa: AIRLDRERTGELF

v_call: TRBV11-2
j_call: TRBJ2-2
cdr3_aa: ASSPSRAAGELF

v_call: TRBV4-3
j_call: TRBJ1-4
cdr3_aa: ASSQDRFRAGRSTNEKLF

v_call: TRBV29-1
j_call: TRBJ2-3
cdr3_aa: SVEGTYTDTQY

v_call: TRBV4-3
j_call: TRBJ2-3
cdr3_aa: ASSQDRATSGIPDTQY

v_call: TRBV28
j_call: TRBJ2-7
cdr3_aa: ASNIAGGGYEQY

v_call: TRBV6-2/TRBV6-3
j_call: TRBJ2-7
cdr3_aa: ASTLSGVSYEQY

v_call: TRBV20-1
j_call: TRBJ2-1
cdr3_aa: SARGGLAGVNEQF

v_call: TRBV7-6
j_call: TRBJ2-7
cdr3_aa: ASSLGTQYEQY

v_call: TRBV5-1
j_call: TRBJ2-2
cdr3_aa: ASSLVGPGDLTSTGELF

v_call: TRBV20-1
j_call: TRBJ2-1
cdr3_aa: SAITGTSGSNEQF

v_call: TRBV27
j_call: TRBJ2-3
cdr3_aa: ASSLTRGIYDTQY

v_call: TRBV9
j_call: TRBJ2-3
cdr3_aa: ASSVAGGTGTDTQY

v_call: TRBV7-9
j_call: TRBJ2-5
cdr3_aa: ASSFPLTGGIQETQY

v_call: TRBV7-9
j_call: TRBJ2-3
cdr3_aa: ASSLEPTGTPDTQY

v_call: TRBV7-9
j_call: TRBJ2-1
cdr3_aa: ASSPLALYNEQF

v_call: TRBV13
j_call: TRBJ2-7
cdr3_aa: ASSQGGLASSEQY

v_call: TRBV7-2
j_call: TRBJ2-1
cdr3_aa: ASSFAQRNNEQF

v_call: TRBV25-1
j_call: TRBJ1-2
cdr3_aa: ASSDVWVRGYT

v_call: TRBV6-5
j_call: TRBJ1-4
cdr3_aa: ASSYGGAANEKLF